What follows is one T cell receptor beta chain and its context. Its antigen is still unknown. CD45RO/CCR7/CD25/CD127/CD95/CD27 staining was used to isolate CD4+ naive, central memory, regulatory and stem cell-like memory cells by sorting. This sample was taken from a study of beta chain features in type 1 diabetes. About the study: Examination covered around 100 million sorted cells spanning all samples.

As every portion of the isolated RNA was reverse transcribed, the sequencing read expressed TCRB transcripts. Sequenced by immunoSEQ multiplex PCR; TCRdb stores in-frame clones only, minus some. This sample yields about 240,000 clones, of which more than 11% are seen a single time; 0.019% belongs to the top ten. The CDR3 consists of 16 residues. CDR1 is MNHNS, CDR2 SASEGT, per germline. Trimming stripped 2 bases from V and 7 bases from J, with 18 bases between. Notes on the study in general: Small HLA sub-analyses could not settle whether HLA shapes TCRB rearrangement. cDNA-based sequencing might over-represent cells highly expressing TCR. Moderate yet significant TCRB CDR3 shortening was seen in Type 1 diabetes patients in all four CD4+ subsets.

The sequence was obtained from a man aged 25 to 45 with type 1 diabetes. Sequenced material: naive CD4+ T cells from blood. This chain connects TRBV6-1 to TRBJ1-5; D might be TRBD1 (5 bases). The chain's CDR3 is CASSERGWGVGQPQHF. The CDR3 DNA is TGTGCCAGCAGTGAAAGGGGATGGGGGGTCGGCCAGCCCCAGCATTTT.